The count of the clone carrying this T cell receptor beta chain is one. The sample originates from a study of shared T cell receptors in the human thymus. This CDR3 is 19 amino acids long. V lost 4 bases and J 1 base, leaving 24 bases between the germline ends. The germline gives CDR1 MGHRA, CDR2 YSYEKL. Clones were sequenced by immunoSEQ multiplex PCR, and TCRdb holds only the in-frame ones, with some missing. This sample has 600,000 to 900,000 clones; 80% to 90% occur once, and the top ten carry under 0.012%. The data also belong to a second study, concerning human thymus T cells.

The chain couples TRBV4-1 to TRBJ2-3; possibly TRBD1 for D (6 bases). The receptor was derived from a girl in the first two years of life with a congenital heart defect. The sample was thymocytes. This CDR3 is CASSPKIQGPFLRTDTQYF. CDR3 DNA sequence: TGCGCCAGCAGCCCTAAAATACAGGGACCCTTCCTTCGCACAGATACGCAGTATTTT.